This TCR beta chain was documented in a study of vaccination effects on CD4 cells after COVID-19. Antigen-specific CD4+ T cells expanded by the ViraFEST assay with viral peptide pools were then sequenced. Culture proceeded for about 11 days, and CD4+ T cells were then isolated. People in the vaccine group had not been infected with SARS-CoV-2 before, and their nucleocapsid antibodies were negative. Culturing of more than 1.5 million PBMC per well took place with around 10 IU/ml IL-2 and approximately 9.9 ug/ml peptides. The table came from immunoSEQ multiplex PCR; TCRdb's copy has only in-frame clones and leaves some out. The sample includes 25,000 to 35,000 clones, over 70% of them seen just once. This clone has more than one count but fewer than ten. Its antigen is not known. The input for sequencing was CD4+ T cells from PBMCs cultured with SARS-CoV-2 spike peptides, taken before COVID-19 vaccination. The sequence was collected from a human donor who received a COVID-19 vaccine.

Here the CDR3 reads CAISDSLNTEAFF. The DNA of the CDR3 is TGTGCCATCAGTGATTCTTTGAACACTGAAGCTTTCTTT. The chain uses TRBV10-3 and TRBJ1-1; D not resolved. The CDR3 has 13 amino acids. V lost 3 bases and J 0 bases, leaving 5 bases between the germline ends. Germline CDR1 reads ENHRY; CDR2 reads SYGVKD.